A single sample gave rise to the 21 T cell receptor beta chains below, sequenced in a study of control samples from healthy donors and cancer patients. Only in-frame clones appear in the TCRdb table, and some are missing; sequencing was by immunoSEQ multiplex PCR. The sample has more than 30,000 clones, 80% to 90% seen once; the top ten hold 20% to 25%. Sequencing input: PBMCs. These receptors originate from a woman aged 60-70 years with lung cancer.

The CDR3 sequence is CASSLGPTSGTGELFF. Here the CDR3 DNA reads TGCGCCAGCAGCTTGGGGCCGACTAGCGGCACCGGGGAGCTGTTTTTT. This rearrangement joins TRBV5-1 to TRBJ2-2; 9 nucleotides align to TRBD2. The V gene end was trimmed by 0 bases and the J gene end by 4 bases; junction bases not matched to a gene: 4. Germline CDR1 reads SGHRS; CDR2 reads YFSETQ. The CDR3 sequence is 16 residues long.

J is TRBJ1-5 and V is TRBV5-6; 7 positions agree with TRBD1. Germline V lookup: CDR1 SGHDT, CDR2 YYEEEE. The CDR3 has 14 residues. The J segment lost 2 bases and the V segment lost 2 bases, leaving 1 base of the junction unmatched. CDR3 loop: CASSLTGGNQPQHF. The DNA of the CDR3 is TGTGCCAGCAGCTTAACAGGGGGCAATCAGCCCCAGCATTTT.

The gene calls are TRBV5-4 and TRBJ2-5, with 7 bases identical to TRBD2. The V gene end was trimmed by 6 bases and the J gene end by 4 bases; junction bases not matched to a gene: 6. The CDR3 extends over 13 amino acids. From germline, CDR1 is SGHNT and CDR2 YYREEE (reference sequence). Written as DNA, the CDR3 is TGTGCCAGCAACCCTTGGGGGGGAGAGACCCAGTACTTC. It codes for CASNPWGGETQYF.

The chain employs TRBV21-1 and TRBJ1-1; the table names TRBD1, a call not compared with the DNA. TRBV21-1 is a listed pseudogene. This CDR3 has 19 residues. CDR3 bases: TGTGCCAGCAGCAAAAGAGGGGGCCGGGACAGGGAAGGATTGGGTGAAGCTTTCTTT. Amino acid sequence: CASSKRGGRDREGLGEAFF.

This clone was observed once. The CDR3 DNA follows: TGTGCCAGCTCCAGGGGCCATTTGAACACTGAAGCTTTCTTT. Amino acids: CASSRGHLNTEAFF. V usage is TRBV27 and J usage is TRBJ1-1, with a tentative D call TRBD1 (6 bases). V shed 8 bases and J shed 0 bases, with 13 bases lying between them. Germline lookup yields CDR1 MNHEY and CDR2 SMNVEV (reference sequence). CDR3 length: 14 residues.

This clone was seen a handful of times. V and J are TRBV9 and TRBJ2-6, with unresolved D. The V gene's germline CDR1 is SGDLS and CDR2 YYNGEE. The CDR3 covers 13 residues. V was pared by 0 bases and J by 4 bases, with 2 bases between. The CDR3 DNA sequence: TGTGCCAGCAGCGTAGAAGGGGCCAACGTCCTGACTTTC. Translated, it gives CASSVEGANVLTF.

This sequence joins TRBV6-5 and TRBJ1-2; 7 positions agree with TRBD1. The germline gives CDR1 MNHEY, CDR2 SVGAGI. The CDR3 extends over 14 amino acids. Germline trimming cut 7 bases from V and 10 bases from J; bases unmatched to any gene: 15. The CDR3 DNA reads TGTGCCAGCAACTTAGCTGGGTCAGGGGGGGACTACACCTTC. It specifies CASNLAGSGGDYTF.

This chain links TRBV7-2 with TRBJ2-1; D is possibly TRBD1 (5 bases). V was pared by 5 bases and J by 8 bases, with 16 bases between. This CDR3 has 14 amino acids. CDR1 SGHTA and CDR2 FQGNSA come from the germline V gene. The CDR3 DNA reads as TGTGCCAGCAGCCCTAGGGTCAGGGCAGATGAGCAGTTCTTC. Its protein product is CASSPRVRADEQFF.

The gene calls are TRBV29-1 and TRBJ2-1; 7 bases map to TRBD2. With 6 bases clipped from V and 0 bases from J, the junction kept 2 bases outside the gene matches. The CDR3 has 13 residues. In germline, CDR1 is SQVTM, CDR2 ANQGSEA. DNA of the CDR3: TGCAGCGTCGGGGGGAGCTCCTACAATGAGCAGTTCTTC. Translated: CSVGGSSYNEQFF.

This chain links TRBV6-5 with TRBJ2-7, with a tentative D call TRBD2 (5 bases). This CDR3 has 14 amino acids. From germline, CDR1 is MNHEY and CDR2 SVGAGI. Trimming shortened V by 4 bases and J by 4 bases, and 14 bases separated the two germline ends. For the CDR3, the DNA is TGTGCCAGCAGTTTCCCCGGGAACCCTTACGAGCAGTACTTC. Translating gives CASSFPGNPYEQYF.

The V call is TRBV7-3, the J call TRBJ2-1; D unresolved. CDR3 length: 13 amino acids. With 4 bases removed from V and 5 bases from J, the gap between germline ends came to 9 bases. Germline CDR1 is SGHTA and CDR2 is FQGTGA. The CDR3 loop reads CASSSSLDNEQFF. CDR3 bases: TGTGCCAGCAGCTCCTCCCTGGACAATGAGCAGTTCTTC.

The CDR3 DNA reads as TGTGCCAGCAGCTTAGGGGGCCAGAACTACGAGCAGTACTTC. It yields the protein CASSLGGQNYEQYF. The chain recombines TRBV11-1 with TRBJ2-7, with D tentatively TRBD1 (5 bases). CDR3 size: 14 residues. The V end was cut by 1 base, the J end by 3 bases, with 10 bases between. Germline V gene lookup returns CDR1 SGHAT and CDR2 FQDESV (reference sequence).

This sequence joins TRBV3-1 (or the pseudogene TRBV3-2) and TRBJ1-2; D is ambiguous. Deletions cut 1 base from V and 7 bases from J, with 16 bases between. Germline V lookup: CDR1 LGHDT, CDR2 YNNKEL (reference sequence). The CDR3 is made up of 15 amino acids. The CDR3 nucleotides are TGTGCCAGCAGCCAAGCCGCCTGGGAAGGAGGTGGCTACACCTTC. It encodes CASSQAAWEGGGYTF.

The chain uses TRBV7-6 and TRBJ2-4; 11 nucleotides agree with TRBD2. The germline V gene encodes CDR1 SGHVS and CDR2 FNYEAQ. Trimming took 4 bases from V and 12 from J; bases not matched to a gene: 5. The CDR3 sequence is 13 residues long. The CDR3 sequence: CASSSRLAGNQYF. The CDR3 DNA follows: TGTGCCAGCAGCTCTAGACTAGCGGGGAATCAGTACTTC.

The rearrangement uses TRBV27 and TRBJ1-4, with TRBD1 identical over 10 bases. The V gene's germline CDR1 is MNHEY and CDR2 SMNVEV (reference sequence). After removal of 5 bases from V and 7 bases from J, the junction contained 1 base not matched to a gene. There are 13 residues in the CDR3. CDR3 DNA: TGTGCCAGCAGTAGACAGGGGGCTGAAAAACTGTTTTTT. Protein: CASSRQGAEKLFF.

This chain uses TRBV3-1 (or the pseudogene TRBV3-2) with TRBJ1-2, with unresolved D. V was clipped by 0 bases and J by 8 bases, with 10 bases between them. The CDR3 runs 13 residues. The V gene's germline CDR1 is LGHDT and CDR2 YNNKEL (reference sequence). The DNA for the CDR3 is TGTGCCAGCAGCCAAGACCGCGGGTGGGGCTACACCTTC. It specifies CASSQDRGWGYTF.

This clone has a handful of counts. The chain recombines TRBV20-1 with TRBJ1-2; D is unresolved. Germline-derived CDR1 and CDR2 are DFQATT and SNEGSKA (reference sequence). This CDR3 is 13 amino acids long. The V and J ends lost 3 bases and 4 bases respectively, with 12 bases between them. The CDR3 protein is CSASSAGGYGYTF. In DNA form, the CDR3 reads TGCAGTGCTAGTTCGGCGGGCGGCTATGGCTACACCTTC.

The rearrangement uses TRBV10-1 and TRBJ2-3, with D possibly called TRBD1 or TRBD2 (6 bases each). Germline V gene lookup returns CDR1 WNHNN and CDR2 SYGVQD (reference sequence). Trimming took 0 bases from V and 3 from J, leaving 7 bases between them. The CDR3 runs 14 residues. The CDR3 bases are TGCGCCAGCAGTGAGTCAGGGGGGACAGATACGCAGTATTTT. It is translated as CASSESGGTDTQYF.

This chain joins TRBV27 and TRBJ1-4; no definite D call. Germline-derived CDR1 and CDR2 are MNHEY and SMNVEV (reference sequence). Trimming stripped 2 bases from V and 0 bases from J, with 10 bases between. The CDR3 totals 16 residues. DNA for the CDR3: TGTGCCAGCAGTTTAGTAGGAGGAGCAACTAATGAAAAACTGTTTTTT. It codes for CASSLVGGATNEKLFF.

The chain has TRBV6-5 and TRBJ1-6; TRBD1 might be the D (5 bases). This CDR3 has 15 residues. Deletions cut 2 bases from V and 0 bases from J, with 5 bases between. Germline V gene data show CDR1 as MNHEY and CDR2 as SVGAGI. CDR3 region: CASSYGASYNSPLHF. Here the CDR3 DNA reads TGTGCCAGCAGTTACGGGGCCTCCTATAATTCACCCCTCCACTTT.

For this clone: The same CDR3 is also encoded by other DNA sequences in this sample. As DNA, the CDR3 is TGTGCCAGCAGTTACTCCAGGGATCAGCCCCAGCATTTT. This gives the protein CASSYSRDQPQHF. The rearrangement uses TRBV6-5 and TRBJ1-5, with a tentative D call TRBD1 (5 bases). Between the trimmed V and J ends, which lost 0 bases and 5 bases, there was a span of 5 bases. Germline V gives CDR1 MNHEY, CDR2 SVGAGI. The CDR3 sequence is 13 residues long.